What follows describes a single T cell receptor (beta chain). Its antigen is currently unknown. The assay used was immunoSEQ (version v3.0), run at survey level. TCRdb's copy holds only in-frame clones and misses some; the assay was immunoSEQ multiplex PCR. Of some 29,000 clones in the sample, about 98% are singletons; the top ten hold 1.5% to 2%. Every participant gave one or more pre-ART and two or more post-ART PBMC samples. The data were obtained in a study of long-term antiretroviral therapy in people with HIV. Across the study: It was about a decade before the 2015 immediate-ART recommendation that the earliest samples were taken.

General observations from the study: Relative to control repertoires, HIV repertoires exhibited narrower CDR3 length ranges.

The starting material was unsorted PBMCs, obtained 7.6 years after starting antiretroviral therapy. This clonotype originated in a man under 40 with HIV.

The CDR3 DNA reads TGTGCAAGTCGCCACACAGAGACCCAGTACTTC. Translation gives CASRHTETQYF. The chain carries TRBV12-2 and TRBJ2-5; the listed D gene, TRBD1, was not tested against the DNA. TRBV12-2 is listed as a pseudogene. This CDR3 region has 11 residues.